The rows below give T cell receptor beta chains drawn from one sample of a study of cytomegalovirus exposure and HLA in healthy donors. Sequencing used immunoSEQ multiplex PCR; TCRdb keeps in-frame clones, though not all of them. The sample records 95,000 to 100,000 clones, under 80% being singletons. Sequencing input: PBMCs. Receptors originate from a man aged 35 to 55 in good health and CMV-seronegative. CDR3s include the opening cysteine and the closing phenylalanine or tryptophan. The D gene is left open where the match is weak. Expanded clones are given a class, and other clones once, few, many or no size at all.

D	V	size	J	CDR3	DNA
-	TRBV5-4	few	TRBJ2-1	CASSAGGYEQFF	TGTGCCAGCAGCGCCGGGGGATATGAGCAGTTCTTC
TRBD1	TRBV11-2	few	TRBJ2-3	CASSLGDSRFTDTQYF	TGTGCCAGCAGCTTAGGGGACAGCCGTTTCACAGATACGCAGTATTTT
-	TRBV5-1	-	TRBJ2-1	CASSLAVTSNEQFF	TGCGCCAGCAGCTTGGCAGTGACTAGCAATGAGCAGTTCTTC
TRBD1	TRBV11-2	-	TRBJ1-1	CASSSLTGTNTEAFF	TGTGCCAGCAGCTCTCTGACAGGGACGAACACTGAAGCTTTCTTT
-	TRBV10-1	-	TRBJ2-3	CASSEAQRARTDTQYF	TGCGCCAGCAGTGAGGCTCAGCGGGCGCGCACAGATACGCAGTATTTT
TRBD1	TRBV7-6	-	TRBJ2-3	CATSMGQSTDTQYF	TGTGCCACCTCTATGGGACAGAGCACAGATACGCAGTATTTT
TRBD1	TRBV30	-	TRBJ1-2	CAWSPRTGQGGYTF	TGTGCCTGGAGTCCCCGGACAGGGCAGGGGGGCTACACCTTC
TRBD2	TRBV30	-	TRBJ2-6	CAWSRGTSGMHGANVLTF	TGTGCCTGGAGTCGGGGGACTAGCGGGATGCACGGGGCCAACGTCCTGACTTTC
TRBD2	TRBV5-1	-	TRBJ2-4	CASRRLAGGLAKNIQYF	TGCGCCAGTAGAAGGCTAGCGGGAGGCCTAGCCAAAAACATTCAGTACTTC
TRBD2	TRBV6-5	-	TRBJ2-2	CASSSLGTRAGELFF	TGTGCCAGCAGCTCCTTGGGGACTAGGGCCGGGGAGCTGTTTTTT
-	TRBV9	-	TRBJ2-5	CASSVGWFRSELKETQYF	TGTGCCAGCAGCGTAGGATGGTTTAGGAGTGAACTGAAAGAGACCCAGTACTTC
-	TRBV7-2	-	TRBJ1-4	CASSWPDEKLFF	TGTGCCAGCAGCTGGCCCGATGAAAAACTGTTTTTT
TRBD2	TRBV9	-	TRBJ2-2	CASSVAAGGYTGEPFF	TGTGCCAGCAGCGTAGCAGCGGGGGGGTACACCGGGGAGCCGTTTTTT
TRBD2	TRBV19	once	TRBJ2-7	CASSKTSGGFYEQYF	TGTGCCAGTAGTAAGACTAGCGGGGGATTCTACGAGCAGTACTTC
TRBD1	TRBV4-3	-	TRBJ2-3	CASSQLSTGAGTDTQYF	TGCGCCAGCAGCCAACTATCGACAGGGGCCGGGACAGATACGCAGTATTTT
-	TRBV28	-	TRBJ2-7	CASSFLLGATYEQYF	TGTGCCAGCAGTTTTTTGCTAGGGGCTACCTACGAGCAGTACTTC
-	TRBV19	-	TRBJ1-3	CASSMDSASGNTIYF	TGTGCCAGTAGTATGGACAGCGCCTCTGGAAACACCATATATTTT
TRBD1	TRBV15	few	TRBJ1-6	CATSTRTGERSSPLHF	TGTGCCACCAGCACAAGGACAGGGGAGAGGAGTTCACCCCTCCACTTT
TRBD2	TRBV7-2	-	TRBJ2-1	CASSLTGLAGENEQFF	TGTGCCAGCAGCTTGACCGGACTAGCGGGTGAAAATGAGCAGTTCTTC
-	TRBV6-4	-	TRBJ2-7	CASSEGEGEQYF	TGTGCCAGCAGTGAAGGGGAAGGCGAGCAGTACTTC
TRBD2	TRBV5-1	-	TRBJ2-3	CASSPLVGGSTDTQYF	TGCGCCAGCAGCCCCCTTGTGGGAGGGAGCACAGATACGCAGTATTTT
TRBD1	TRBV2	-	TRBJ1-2	CASREDRGYYGYTF	TGTGCCAGCAGAGAAGACAGGGGCTACTATGGCTACACCTTC
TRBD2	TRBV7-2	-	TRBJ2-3	CASSLASGSTDTQYF	TGTGCCAGCAGCCTCGCTAGCGGAAGCACAGATACGCAGTATTTT
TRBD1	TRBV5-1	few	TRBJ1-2	CASSNLRQGGYGYTF	TGCGCCAGCAGCAACCTTCGACAGGGTGGCTATGGCTACACCTTC
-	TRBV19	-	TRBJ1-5	CASSIEKRGGGNQPQHF	TGTGCCAGTAGTATCGAAAAAAGGGGTGGCGGCAATCAGCCCCAGCATTTT
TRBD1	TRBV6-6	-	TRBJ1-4	CASSTRQGRGEKLFF	TGTGCCAGCAGTACCAGACAGGGACGGGGTGAAAAACTGTTTTTT